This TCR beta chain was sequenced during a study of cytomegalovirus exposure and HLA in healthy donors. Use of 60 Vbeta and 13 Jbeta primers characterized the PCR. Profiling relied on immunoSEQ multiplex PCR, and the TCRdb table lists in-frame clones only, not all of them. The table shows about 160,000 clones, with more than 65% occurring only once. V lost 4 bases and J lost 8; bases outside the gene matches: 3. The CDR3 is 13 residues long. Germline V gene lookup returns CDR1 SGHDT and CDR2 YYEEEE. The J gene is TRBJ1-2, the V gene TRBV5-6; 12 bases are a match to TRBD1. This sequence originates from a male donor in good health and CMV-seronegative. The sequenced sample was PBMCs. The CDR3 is CASSLGTGGGYTF. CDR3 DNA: TGTGCCAGCAGCCTAGGGACAGGGGGCGGCTACACCTTC.